These 15 T cell receptor beta chains share one sample of origin, sequenced in a study of monozygotic twins with inflammatory bowel disease (dated by TCRdb to between 2019 and 2020). Preparation of the library involved 5' RACE. The sample was run on an Illumina HiSeq 2500. The reads went through TCRdb reprocessing, and each CDR3 protein sequence gets one entry with no DNA. The sample's table covers 350,000 to 400,000 distinct CDR3 sequences. 2.6% of the sample lies in the top ten. The sequenced material came from blood. The source of these receptors is a human donor with ulcerative colitis or Crohn's disease, or a healthy co-twin of an affected twin (not recorded which).

V usage is TRBV27 and J usage is TRBJ2-1. The CDR3 length is 11 residues. CDR1 is MNHEY and CDR2 is SMNVEV in the germline V gene (reference sequence). The CDR3 sequence: CASSLDNEQFF.

The genes are TRBV7-9 and TRBJ1-1; TCRdb lists TRBD1, though no DNA is available to test this call. The CDR3 has 13 amino acids. Germline V lookup: CDR1 SEHNR, CDR2 FQNEAQ (reference sequence). The CDR3 sequence is CASSSWTDTEAFF.

This chain connects TRBV5-1 to TRBJ2-6; TCRdb's D call of TRBD1 is untestable without DNA. CDR3 length equals 20 residues. Germline V gene lookup returns CDR1 SGHRS and CDR2 YFSETQ. The CDR3 sequence: CASSLGPQGQGADGANVLTF.

The genes are TRBV7-2 and TRBJ2-5; TCRdb's D gene call, TRBD1, goes unchecked for lack of DNA. CDR1 is SGHTA and CDR2 is FQGNSA in the germline V gene. This CDR3 contains 16 residues. The CDR3 reads CASSLLRKQWGETQYF.

V and J are TRBV20-1 and TRBJ2-1; the D call from TCRdb, TRBD1, cannot be confirmed without DNA. The CDR3 extends over 14 amino acids. Germline V gene data show CDR1 as DFQATT and CDR2 as SNEGSKA (reference sequence). The CDR3 sequence: CSASGQGVYNEQFF.

The rearrangement uses TRBV7-9 and TRBJ2-1; TCRdb designates TRBD1, a call that cannot be tested without DNA. Germline V gene lookup returns CDR1 SEHNR and CDR2 FQNEAQ (reference sequence). There are 15 residues in the CDR3. CDR3 loop: CASSQGALATNEQFF.

V is TRBV6-1 and J is TRBJ1-1; checking the TCRdb D call of TRBD1 is not possible without DNA. The germline gives CDR1 MNHNS, CDR2 SASEGT. This CDR3 comprises 14 residues. CDR3 sequence: CASSERGTQGLAFF.

CDR3 protein: CASSPRGTYEQYF. This chain links TRBV18 with TRBJ2-7. The V gene's germline CDR1 is KGHSH and CDR2 LQKENI. The CDR3 consists of 13 residues.

The V gene is TRBV5-1, the J gene TRBJ1-3. Germline V gene data show CDR1 as SGHRS and CDR2 as YFSETQ. CDR3 length: 14 residues. CDR3 protein: CASSADSSGNTIYF.

The V and J genes are TRBV6-1 and TRBJ2-2. The CDR3 consists of 14 residues. Germline CDR1 reads MNHNS; CDR2 reads SASEGT. This CDR3 is CASSVLRFSGELFF.

V usage is TRBV5-1 and J usage is TRBJ2-7. This CDR3 has 15 residues. Germline V gene lookup returns CDR1 SGHRS and CDR2 YFSETQ. This CDR3 is CASSFEGIISYEQYF.

CDR3 loop: CASSPTGFTEAFF. This chain connects TRBV18 to TRBJ1-1. CDR1 and CDR2 (germline): KGHSH, LQKENI. The CDR3 runs to 13 residues.

V is TRBV29-1 and J is TRBJ1-1. Germline V gene lookup returns CDR1 SQVTM and CDR2 ANQGSEA. This CDR3 comprises 12 residues. The chain's CDR3 is CSVGHLNTEAFF.

The chain has TRBV9 and TRBJ2-1; TCRdb names TRBD1, which stays unverified in the absence of DNA. Germline V gene lookup returns CDR1 SGDLS and CDR2 YYNGEE. This CDR3 has 18 amino acids. CDR3 in amino acids: CASSETRGGPDSYNEQFF.

This chain joins TRBV2 and TRBJ2-7; checking the TCRdb D call of TRBD1 is not possible without DNA. This CDR3 spans 15 amino acids. In germline, CDR1 is SNHLY, CDR2 FYNNEI. CDR3 region: CAIKGRTASSYEQYF.